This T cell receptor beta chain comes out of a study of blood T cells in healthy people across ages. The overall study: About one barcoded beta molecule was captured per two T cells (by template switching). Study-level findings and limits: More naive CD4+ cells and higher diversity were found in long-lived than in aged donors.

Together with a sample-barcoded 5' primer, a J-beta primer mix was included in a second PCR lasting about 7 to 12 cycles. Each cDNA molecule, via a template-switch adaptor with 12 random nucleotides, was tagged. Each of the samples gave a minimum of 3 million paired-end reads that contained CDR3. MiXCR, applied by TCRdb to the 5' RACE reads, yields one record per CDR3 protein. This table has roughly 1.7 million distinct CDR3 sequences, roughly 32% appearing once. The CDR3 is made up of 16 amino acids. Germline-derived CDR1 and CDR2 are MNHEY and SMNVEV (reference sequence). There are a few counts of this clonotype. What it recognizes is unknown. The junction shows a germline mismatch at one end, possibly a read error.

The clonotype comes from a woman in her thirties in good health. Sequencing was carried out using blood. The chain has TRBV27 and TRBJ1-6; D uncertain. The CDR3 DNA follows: TGTGCCAGCACCACGGGAGGCAACTCCCATAATTCACCCCTCCACTTT. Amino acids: CASTTGGNSHNSPLHF.